This TCR beta chain was observed in a study of vaccination effects on CD4 cells after COVID-19. On the study more broadly: The median interval between the second dose and post-vaccine sampling was 72 days.

The CDR3 totals 16 residues. Unmatched junction bases numbered 11, after V lost 7 bases and J lost 2 bases. CDR1 is SGHRS and CDR2 is YFSETQ in the germline V gene. Turning to this clone: Its antigen is currently unknown.

Only in-frame clones appear in the TCRdb table, and some are missing; sequencing was by immunoSEQ multiplex PCR. The table lists around 30,000 clones, around 74% of them singletons. Antigen-specific CD4+ T cells were expanded (with viral peptide pools) by the ViraFEST assay ahead of sequencing. Following an approximately ten-day culture, CD4+ T cells were purified. Each participant was administered two doses of either the BNT162b2 or the mRNA-1273 vaccine. Both day 3 and day 7 saw half the medium replaced with IL-2 medium. The clonotype comes from a human donor who received a COVID-19 vaccine. The chain is built from TRBV5-1 and TRBJ2-1; 8 nucleotides align to TRBD1. The starting material was CD4+ T cells from PBMCs cultured with HCoV-OC43 spike peptides, obtained after COVID-19 vaccination. Subset in this sample: HCoV-OC43 spike overlapping peptide pool stimulation. CDR3 in DNA: TGCGCCAGCTCTATTCCGGGGACAGGAGCCTACAATGAGCAGTTCTTC. Residues: CASSIPGTGAYNEQFF. The whole variable domain, remainder taken from reference TRBV5-1 and TRBJ2-1, is KAGVTQTPRYLIKTRGQQVTLSCSPISGHRSVSWYQQTPGQGLQFLFEYFSETQRNKGNFPGRFSGRQFSNSRSEMNVSTLELGDSALYLCASSIPGTGAYNEQFFGPGTRLTVL.